The next 26 T cell receptor beta chains were all read from a single sample in a study of post-analysis software for immune sequencing data. Prepared libraries of TCR beta cDNA carried unique molecular identifiers. TCRdb processed the PCR reads anew with MiXCR; each CDR3 protein has one entry. Among around 400,000 distinct CDR3 sequences, around 33% were seen once, and the ten largest hold 13%. No antigen is known for these receptors. Study-level findings and limits: Comparison of patients with controls showed five or six TRBV segments more frequent in patients, TRBV5-6, TRBV5-1 and TRBV20-1 among them.

Input material: blood. The receptors originated from a girl aged 5-17 years with multiple sclerosis.

The J gene is TRBJ1-5, the V gene TRBV12-3 or TRBV12-4, with D hard to call. Deletions cut 6 bases from V and 6 bases from J, with 15 bases between. This CDR3 is built from 14 residues. The CDR3 bases are TGTGCCAGCAGCCCAGAGGGCGCGGGTCAGCCCCAGCATTTT. This sequence encodes CASSPEGAGQPQHF.

The V call is TRBV7-3, the J call TRBJ2-7; unclear D gene. CDR1 is SGHTA, CDR2 FQGTGA, per germline. CDR3 length: 15 amino acids. The ends were cut back, 1 base at V and 2 bases at J, with 12 bases in the middle. CDR3 nucleotides: TGTGCCAGCAGCTTAAGTAGTGGGCCAACCTACGAGCAGTACTTC. It encodes CASSLSSGPTYEQYF.

This clonotype was detected only a few times. V and J are TRBV20-1 and TRBJ2-7; D is undetermined. V was shortened by 3 bases and J by 0 bases, with 9 bases between the two germline ends. The CDR3 is 13 residues long. Germline lookup yields CDR1 DFQATT and CDR2 SNEGSKA (reference sequence). CDR3 in DNA: TGCAGTGCTAGGGTTCAGTCCTCCTACGAGCAGTACTTC. This translates into CSARVQSSYEQYF.

The rearrangement uses TRBV5-1 and TRBJ1-1; D remains ambiguous. This CDR3 contains 13 residues. Looked up from germline, CDR1 is SGHRS and CDR2 is YFSETQ. Trimming left V 0 bases short and J 4 bases short, with 7 bases between. The CDR3 DNA reads TGCGCCAGCAGCTTGGGCAGTAGCACTGAAGCTTTCTTT. Protein product: CASSLGSSTEAFF.

V gene TRBV5-1 combines with J gene TRBJ1-5; D gene ambiguous. CDR3 size: 15 residues. Germline V gene lookup returns CDR1 SGHRS and CDR2 YFSETQ. V was clipped by 0 bases and J by 2 bases, with 9 bases between them. This CDR3 reads CASSLGEGGNQPQHF. CDR3 sequence (DNA): TGCGCCAGCAGCTTGGGGGAGGGCGGCAATCAGCCCCAGCATTTT.

This clonotype has only a few counts. V usage is TRBV29-1 and J usage is TRBJ2-5; D not certain. The germline V gene encodes CDR1 SQVTM and CDR2 ANQGSEA. The CDR3 spans 15 residues. Between the trimmed V and J ends, which lost 6 bases and 5 bases, there was a span of 22 bases. CDR3 sequence reads: CSVPKPRRLGETQYF. Written as DNA, the CDR3 is TGCAGCGTCCCGAAGCCCCGCCGACTGGGCGAGACCCAGTACTTC.

The V and J genes are TRBV30 and TRBJ2-4; D may correspond to TRBD1 or TRBD2 (5 bases each). TRBJ2-7 explains the end of the DNA better; the J call may be wrong. Looked up from germline, CDR1 is GTSNPN and CDR2 is SVGIG (reference sequence). The CDR3 totals 17 residues. CDR3 sequence reads: CAWSQFGRGGFSYEQYF. CDR3 nucleotide sequence: TGTGCCTGGAGTCAATTCGGGCGTGGGGGTTTCTCCTACGAGCAGTACTTC.

J is TRBJ1-2 and V is TRBV7-9; no firm D call. Germline V gene lookup returns CDR1 SEHNR and CDR2 FQNEAQ (reference sequence). The V end lost 4 bases, the J end lost 2 bases, and 20 bases lay between the germline ends. There are 17 residues in the CDR3. The CDR3 loop is CASSSLATQDPNYGYTF. The CDR3 DNA reads as TGTGCCAGCAGCTCTTTAGCAACTCAGGACCCAAACTATGGCTACACCTTC.

This clonotype has only one observation. The DNA of the CDR3 is TGTGCCAGCAGCTTACCCAGGGGGCAAGGGACAGATACGCAGTATTTT. Translated: CASSLPRGQGTDTQYF. The chain has TRBV5-5 and TRBJ2-3; 8 bases fit TRBD1. The CDR3 covers 16 residues. CDR1 is SGHKS, CDR2 YYEKEE, per germline (reference sequence). The J segment lost 3 bases and the V segment lost 2 bases, leaving 8 bases of the junction unmatched.

This clonotype has only a few counts. V and J are TRBV2 and TRBJ2-7; D call uncertain. Germline V lookup: CDR1 SNHLY, CDR2 FYNNEI. CDR3 length equals 11 residues. V lost 4 bases to trimming and J lost 4 bases, with 5 bases between them. The CDR3 DNA follows: TGTGCCAGCAGTGTTCTTTACGAGCAGTACTTC. Its translation: CASSVLYEQYF.

This clonotype was picked up a small number of times. The V gene is TRBV9, the J gene TRBJ1-1, with TRBD1 identical over 9 bases. Germline V gene lookup returns CDR1 SGDLS and CDR2 YYNGEE. This CDR3 spans 15 amino acids. The junction had 4 bases not matched to a gene; V was cut back by 3 bases and J by 1 base. The CDR3 coding sequence is TGTGCCAGCAGCGAACAGGGGGCCCCGAACACTGAAGCTTTCTTT. Its protein product is CASSEQGAPNTEAFF.

This clonotype was recorded only once. The gene calls are TRBV29-1 and TRBJ1-1; unclear D gene. In germline, CDR1 is SQVTM, CDR2 ANQGSEA. The CDR3 length is 13 residues. Trimming removed 6 bases at V and 3 bases at J, with 14 bases between. The CDR3 DNA follows: TGCAGCGTCAACAAGAAAGCGGACACTGAAGCTTTCTTT. This gives the protein CSVNKKADTEAFF.

V gene TRBV24-1 combines with J gene TRBJ1-1; D is uncertain. The germline V gene has CDR1 KGHDR and CDR2 SFDVKD. Trimming left V 0 bases short and J 5 bases short, with 18 bases between. This CDR3 is built from 17 residues. The CDR3 loop is CATSDLPSGGGGTEAFF. The CDR3, as DNA: TGTGCCACCAGTGATTTGCCAAGTGGCGGTGGAGGTACTGAAGCTTTCTTT.

Notes on this clonotype: An end of the junction does not agree with germline; a read error may underlie this. This chain links TRBV7-4 with TRBJ2-3; possibly TRBD2 for D (6 bases). CDR3 size: 13 residues. The germline V gene encodes CDR1 SGHVT and CDR2 SQSDAQ. The CDR3 region has the DNA TGTGCCGGTGACCGGAGGGGAGCAGATGCGCAGTATTTT. Translated: CAGDRRGADAQYF.

This clonotype occurred a few times. The chain carries TRBV6-5 and TRBJ1-2, with a tentative D call TRBD1 (5 bases). Per the germline V gene, CDR1 is MNHEY and CDR2 is SVGAGI. V gave up 8 bases and J gave up 4 bases, with 14 bases separating them. There are 13 residues in the CDR3. CDR3 protein: CASHSGGSYGYTF. The CDR3 DNA reads as TGTGCCAGCCACTCCGGGGGGAGCTATGGCTACACCTTC.

A few counts support this clonotype. This chain connects TRBV3-1 to TRBJ2-5, with 10 bases aligning to TRBD1. Germline V gene lookup returns CDR1 LGHDT and CDR2 YNNKEL (reference sequence). The V gene end was trimmed by 4 bases and the J gene end by 0 bases; junction bases not matched to a gene: 5. The CDR3 runs 16 residues. CDR3 sequence: CASSRDRGAHQETQYF. The CDR3 DNA follows: TGTGCCAGCAGCCGGGACAGGGGTGCGCACCAAGAGACCCAGTACTTC.

The chain joins TRBV10-1 to TRBJ2-7; 7 positions match TRBD2. From germline, CDR1 is WNHNN and CDR2 SYGVQD (reference sequence). J lost 6 bases, V lost 0 bases, and 2 bases had no gene match. The CDR3 length is 13 residues. The CDR3 spells CASSESGGVEQYF. In DNA form, the CDR3 reads TGCGCCAGCAGTGAGTCGGGGGGGGTCGAGCAGTACTTC.

This clonotype was recorded at least ten times. The chain joins TRBV3-1 to TRBJ2-7; 11 bases are shared with TRBD1. The V segment lost 4 bases and the J segment 3 bases; nucleotides outside the gene matches: 5. CDR1 LGHDT and CDR2 YNNKEL come from the germline V gene (reference sequence). This CDR3 comprises 15 residues. As DNA, the CDR3 is TGTGCCAGCAGCCGTGGGACAGGGGGGCGCTACGAGCAGTACTTC. Translated: CASSRGTGGRYEQYF.

The rearrangement joins TRBV20-1 to TRBJ2-5; 7 bases are shared with TRBD1. Trimming at V came to 5 bases and at J to 4 bases, leaving 4 bases not matched to a gene. This CDR3 comprises 12 residues. Germline V lookup: CDR1 DFQATT, CDR2 SNEGSKA (reference sequence). In nucleotides, the CDR3 is TGCAGTGCTCCACGACAGGGAGAGACCCAGTACTTC. Amino acids: CSAPRQGETQYF.

This clonotype is a singleton in its sample. This chain uses TRBV3-1 with TRBJ2-5; the match to TRBD1 covers 7 bases. The V gene end was trimmed by 1 base and the J gene end by 1 base; junction bases not matched to a gene: 0. The CDR3 is made up of 14 amino acids. CDR1 is LGHDT and CDR2 is YNNKEL in the germline V gene (reference sequence). Here the CDR3 reads CASSQGDSQETQYF. The CDR3 DNA reads as TGTGCCAGCAGCCAAGGGGACAGCCAAGAGACCCAGTACTTC.

The rearrangement joins TRBV20-1 to TRBJ2-4, with 7 nucleotides matching TRBD2. The CDR3 runs 14 residues. V gave up 5 bases and J gave up 6 bases; unmatched junction bases: 10. Germline CDR1 and CDR2: DFQATT and SNEGSKA (reference sequence). CDR3 sequence: CSAGPARGTNIQYF. CDR3 bases: TGCAGTGCTGGGCCGGCGCGGGGGACAAACATTCAGTACTTC.

This clonotype has more than one count but fewer than ten. The chain carries TRBV7-2 and TRBJ1-2, with D possibly TRBD1 on 5 matching bases. CDR1 is SGHTA and CDR2 is FQGNSA in the germline V gene. The CDR3 runs 15 residues. The ends were cut back, 7 bases at V and 8 bases at J, with 23 bases in the middle. The CDR3 DNA is TGTGCCAGCACTCAATCGCCGGACACCCCTAGGGGCTACACCTTC. This encodes CASTQSPDTPRGYTF.

V gene TRBV3-1 combines with J gene TRBJ2-3; D is unclear. There are 15 residues in the CDR3. V lost 1 base and J lost 2, with 10 bases in between. Looked up from germline, CDR1 is LGHDT and CDR2 is YNNKEL (reference sequence). CDR3 sequence reads: CASSQVWQNTDTQYF. CDR3 in DNA: TGTGCCAGCAGCCAAGTATGGCAGAACACAGATACGCAGTATTTT.

In its sample, this clonotype was seen a few times. The chain carries TRBV28 and TRBJ1-4; D gene uncertain. The CDR3 runs to 13 residues. V lost 6 bases, J lost 3 bases, and 8 bases lay in between. Germline CDR1 MDHEN, CDR2 SYDVKM. The CDR3: CASSQSPNEKLFF. The CDR3 nucleotides read TGTGCCAGCAGCCAATCCCCTAATGAAAAACTGTTTTTT.

This clonotype was seen repeatedly, ten times or more. The V gene is TRBV6-2 or TRBV6-3, the J gene TRBJ2-7; D gene ambiguous. Deletions cut 4 bases from V and 0 bases from J, with 7 bases between. Germline CDR1 and CDR2: MNHEY and SVGEGT. This CDR3 region has 13 residues. CDR3 amino acids: CASSFHSSYEQYF. The CDR3 nucleotides are TGTGCCAGCAGTTTCCACAGCTCCTACGAGCAGTACTTC.

The rearrangement joins TRBV5-1 to TRBJ2-7; D is perhaps TRBD1 (5 bases). Trimming took 0 bases from V and 9 from J, leaving 13 bases between them. The V gene's germline CDR1 is SGHRS and CDR2 YFSETQ. CDR3 length: 13 amino acids. The chain's CDR3 is CASSLVEDTGQYF. The CDR3 DNA sequence: TGCGCCAGCAGCTTGGTCGAGGACACAGGGCAGTACTTC.